This T cell receptor (beta chain) comes out of a study of T cell repertoires in cytomegalovirus infection. Whole-study results and caveats: Dominating the ex vivo response were HLA-C-restricted CMV-specific TCR beta clonotypes.

As concerns this clonotype: Its matching antigen is unknown.

The CDR3 is made up of 14 amino acids. Germline CDR1 and CDR2: LGHNA and YNFKEQ. V trimming: 6 bases; J trimming: 0 bases; junction bases outside the gene matches: 4. TCRdb analysed the reads with MiXCR anew, one entry per CDR3 protein. Of roughly 190,000 distinct CDR3 sequences listed, roughly 9% are singletons. The TCR originated in a human donor in good health (CMV status not recorded). Some clones in this sample may be carry-over from other donors' samples. The J gene is TRBJ2-7, the V gene TRBV4-2; TRBD2 matches 8 bases. Sample: PBMCs. CDR3: CASRSSGSSYEQYF. In nucleotides, the CDR3 is TGTGCCAGCAGATCGAGCGGGAGCTCCTACGAGCAGTACTTC.